These 14 T cell receptor beta chains were all obtained from the same sample, sequenced in a study of shared clonotypes between healthy human individuals. The protocol was immunoSEQ multiplex PCR, while the TCRdb copy is restricted to in-frame clones and leaves out a portion. The sample records 490,000 or so clones, approximately 80% being singletons. Sequencing used PBMCs. These receptors came from a woman aged 40 to 50 in good health. Some clones in this sample may be carry-over from other donors' samples.

The chain couples TRBV6-4 to TRBJ2-2; tentatively, D is TRBD1 (6 bases). Per germline, CDR1 MRHNA and CDR2 SNTAGT. This CDR3 has 19 residues. V lost 0 bases, J lost 8 bases, and 25 bases lay in between. As DNA, the CDR3 is TGTGCCAGCAGTGACTCGACTGGGATACAGGGACCTGAGTCTGGGGAGCTGTTTTTT. Amino acid sequence: CASSDSTGIQGPESGELFF.

In regard to this clone: This specimen includes other DNA sequences encoding the same CDR3. The CDR3 loop reads CASSIQGGETQYF. In nucleotides, the CDR3 is TGCGCCAGCAGCATACAGGGAGGCGAGACCCAGTACTTC. The chain combines TRBV5-1 with TRBJ2-5, with D perhaps assigned TRBD1 or TRBD2 (6 bases each). V lost 4 bases to trimming and J lost 5 bases, with 12 bases between them. CDR1 is SGHRS, CDR2 YFSETQ, per germline. The CDR3 is made up of 13 amino acids.

On this clone itself: Being one base from a much bigger clone, this may be a read error. The CDR3 sequence is CASSPTGTGKYVQYF. CDR3 DNA sequence: TGTGCCAGCTCACCAACCGGGACAGGTAAATACGTGCAGTACTTC. The chain has TRBV18 and TRBJ2-7; 8 bases are a match to TRBD1. The V gene's germline CDR1 is KGHSH and CDR2 LQKENI. CDR3 length equals 15 residues.

For this clone: One base away lies a much larger clone, so this may be a sequencing read error. The V gene is TRBV2, the J gene TRBJ1-1, with D maybe TRBD1 (5 bases). CDR1 SNHLY and CDR2 FYNNEI come from the germline V gene. The V and J ends lost 4 bases and 3 bases respectively, with 15 bases between them. This CDR3 region has 15 residues. The DNA for the CDR3 is TGTGCCAGCAGTGGACAGTTATTACAGGACACTGAAGCTTTCTTT. Translation: CASSGQLLQDTEAFF.

The chain employs TRBV11-2 and TRBJ2-2; the match to TRBD1 covers 9 bases. Germline V gene lookup returns CDR1 SGHAT and CDR2 FQNNGV. V lost 1 base and J lost 7; bases outside the gene matches: 4. CDR3 length equals 15 residues. CDR3 nucleotide sequence: TGTGCCAGCAGCTTAGTAACAGGGGGCCTCGGGGAGCTGTTTTTT. Amino acid sequence: CASSLVTGGLGELFF.

This clone was seen just once. This chain connects TRBV5-1 to TRBJ2-1, with a weak D call TRBD1 (7 bases). CDR3 length: 16 amino acids. The V gene lost 0 bases and the J gene lost 2 bases, with 12 bases spanning the gap. CDR1 and CDR2 from the germline V gene are SGHRS and YFSETQ. Here the CDR3 reads CASSLGAGQTYNEQFF. For the CDR3, the DNA is TGCGCCAGCAGCTTGGGGGCGGGACAGACCTACAATGAGCAGTTCTTC.

The V call is TRBV10-3, the J call TRBJ2-3, with D perhaps matching TRBD1 or TRBD2 (5 bases each). Germline CDR1 is ENHRY and CDR2 is SYGVKD. The CDR3 has 13 residues. V dropped 0 bases and J dropped 8 bases, with 9 bases sitting between them. CDR3 coding DNA: TGTGCCATCAGTGAGTCGAAGGGGACTACGCAGTATTTT. Translated, it gives CAISESKGTTQYF.

The chain couples TRBV10-3 to TRBJ2-6; D may be TRBD1 (5 bases). The ends were cut back, 2 bases at V and 4 bases at J, with 21 bases in the middle. Germline CDR1 ENHRY, CDR2 SYGVKD. There are 19 residues in the CDR3. CDR3 nucleotides: TGTGCCATCAGTGAGCCCACCCTGGGGCAGGGCGCGGGGGCCAACGTCCTGACTTTC. Amino acids: CAISEPTLGQGAGANVLTF.

This clone was recorded only once. One junction end does not reproduce the germline sequence, and a read error may be involved. The chain is built from TRBV7-8 and TRBJ2-7, with D possibly TRBD2 on 5 matching bases. Germline values: CDR1 SGHVS, CDR2 FQNEAQ. This CDR3 has 16 amino acids. CDR3 sequence: CASSLGASGSSHEQYF. CDR3 in DNA: TGTGCCAGCAGCTTAGGAGCGAGCGGAAGCTCCCACGAGCAGTACTTC.

This clone was observed a few times. The chain has TRBV5-4 and TRBJ2-2; D is perhaps TRBD1 (5 bases). V was pared by 4 bases and J by 5 bases, with 6 bases between. The CDR3 runs to 12 residues. CDR1 SGHNT and CDR2 YYREEE come from the germline V gene (reference sequence). CDR3 protein: CASSGATGELFF. The DNA for the CDR3 is TGTGCCAGCAGCGGGGCGACCGGGGAGCTGTTTTTT.

The rearrangement links TRBV19 to TRBJ2-1, with TRBD2 matching over 10 bases. Germline CDR1 LNHDA, CDR2 SQIVND (reference sequence). CDR3 size: 17 residues. With V trimmed by 4 bases and J by 7 bases, 13 bases remained unmatched. In DNA, the CDR3 is TGTGCCAGTAGTAAAGTTCCTAGCGGGAGCGTTGCGAATGAGCAGTTCTTC. Translated, it gives CASSKVPSGSVANEQFF.

This clone came up a few times. The CDR3 DNA is TGTGCCAGCAGTCCAACGGGGCAGGGGAACACCGGGGAGCTGTTTTTT. It encodes CASSPTGQGNTGELFF. V is TRBV7-2 and J is TRBJ2-2, with D perhaps assigned TRBD1 or TRBD2 (5 bases each). The CDR3 totals 16 residues. CDR1 SGHTA and CDR2 FQGNSA come from the germline V gene. Trimming pared 6 bases from V and 1 base from J, leaving 15 bases between.

This clone showed up just a few times. The chain carries TRBV4-2 and TRBJ2-7; D gene ambiguous. With 4 bases removed from V and 0 bases from J, the gap between germline ends came to 4 bases. The CDR3 extends over 12 amino acids. Per the germline V gene, CDR1 is LGHNA and CDR2 is YNFKEQ. In DNA, the CDR3 is TGTGCCAGCAGCCGAGACTCCTACGAGCAGTACTTC. Its translation: CASSRDSYEQYF.

This chain uses TRBV27 with TRBJ2-1; 9 bases map to TRBD2. This CDR3 contains 14 residues. Germline V CDR1 and CDR2: MNHEY, SMNVEV (reference sequence). The V and J ends lost 5 bases and 3 bases, in that order; junction bases with no gene match: 2. The CDR3 here is CASSSSGSYNEQFF. The CDR3 nucleotides read TGTGCCAGCAGTAGTAGCGGGAGCTACAATGAGCAGTTCTTC.